This TCR beta chain was documented in a study of cytotoxic CD8 clonotypes in ibrutinib-treated CLL. Across the whole study: Response samples came after a median about 13 months of treatment, range 6 to 36. Findings and limits, study-wide: Baseline-level clonality went beyond age-matched healthy donors and moved in step with circulating CD8+ T-cell counts.

The V gene's germline CDR1 is MDHEN and CDR2 SYDVKM. The CDR3 is 13 residues long. Trimming stripped 5 bases from V and 3 bases from J, with 10 bases between. Remarks on this clone: Its antigen is not identified.

Measured with immunoSEQ multiplex PCR; TCRdb has only the in-frame clones, and not every one. The sample has a few hundred thousand clones, about 80% seen once. From cryopreserved PBMCs came 1.5 to 2.5 micrograms of genomic DNA used for TCR beta libraries. The sample in question was PBMCs, obtained before ibrutinib treatment. This sequence originates from a human donor with chronic lymphocytic leukemia. The chain joins TRBV28 to TRBJ1-2, with D possibly TRBD1 on 6 matching bases. CDR3 coding DNA: TGTGCCAGCAGTCTATCAGGGGACTATGGCTACACCTTC. This encodes CASSLSGDYGYTF.